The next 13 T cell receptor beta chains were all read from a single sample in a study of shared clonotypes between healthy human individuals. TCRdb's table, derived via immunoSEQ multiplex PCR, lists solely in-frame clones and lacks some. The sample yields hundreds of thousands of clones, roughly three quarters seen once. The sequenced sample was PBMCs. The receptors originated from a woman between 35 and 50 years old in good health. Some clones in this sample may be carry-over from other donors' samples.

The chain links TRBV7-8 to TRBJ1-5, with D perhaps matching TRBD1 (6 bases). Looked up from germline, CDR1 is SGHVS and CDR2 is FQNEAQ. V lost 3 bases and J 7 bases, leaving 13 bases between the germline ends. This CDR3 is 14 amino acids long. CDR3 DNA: TGTGCCAGCAGCTTTAAGGGGGTTGGCCAGCCCCAGCATTTT. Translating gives CASSFKGVGQPQHF.

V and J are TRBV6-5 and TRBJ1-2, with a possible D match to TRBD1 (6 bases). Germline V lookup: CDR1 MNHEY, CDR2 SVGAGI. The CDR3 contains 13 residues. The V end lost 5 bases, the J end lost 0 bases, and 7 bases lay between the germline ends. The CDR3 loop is CASSRTANYGYTF. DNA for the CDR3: TGTGCCAGCAGTAGGACAGCTAACTATGGCTACACCTTC.

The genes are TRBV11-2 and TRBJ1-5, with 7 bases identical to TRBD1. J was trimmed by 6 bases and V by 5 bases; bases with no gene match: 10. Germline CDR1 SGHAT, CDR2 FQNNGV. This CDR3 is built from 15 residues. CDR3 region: CASSHGTDASQPQHF. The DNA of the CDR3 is TGTGCCAGCAGCCACGGGACAGACGCGAGTCAGCCCCAGCATTTT.

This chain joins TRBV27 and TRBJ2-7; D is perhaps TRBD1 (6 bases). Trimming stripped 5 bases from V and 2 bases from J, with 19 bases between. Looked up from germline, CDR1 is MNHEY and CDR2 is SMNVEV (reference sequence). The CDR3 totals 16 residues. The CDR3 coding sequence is TGTGCCAGCAGTCCTGTGGCAGGGGCCCTTACCTACGAGCAGTACTTC. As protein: CASSPVAGALTYEQYF.

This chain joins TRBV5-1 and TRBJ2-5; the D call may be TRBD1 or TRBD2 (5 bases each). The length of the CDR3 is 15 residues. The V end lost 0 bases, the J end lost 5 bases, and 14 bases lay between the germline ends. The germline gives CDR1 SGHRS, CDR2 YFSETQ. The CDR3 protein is CASSLVRGPGETQYF. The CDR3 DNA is TGCGCCAGCAGCTTGGTCCGGGGCCCGGGGGAGACCCAGTACTTC.

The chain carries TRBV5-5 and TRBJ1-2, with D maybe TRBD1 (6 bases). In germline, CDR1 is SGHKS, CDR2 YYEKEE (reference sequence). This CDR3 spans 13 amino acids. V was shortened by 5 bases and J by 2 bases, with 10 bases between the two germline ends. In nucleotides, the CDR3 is TGTGCCAGCAGTCAACAGGGAAACTATGGCTACACCTTC. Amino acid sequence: CASSQQGNYGYTF.

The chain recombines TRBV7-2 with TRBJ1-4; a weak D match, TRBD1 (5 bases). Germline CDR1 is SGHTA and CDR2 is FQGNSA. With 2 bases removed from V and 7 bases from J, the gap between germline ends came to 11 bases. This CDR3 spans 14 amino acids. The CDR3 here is CASSLQGRSEKLFF. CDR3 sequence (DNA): TGTGCCAGCAGCTTACAGGGTCGAAGTGAAAAACTGTTTTTT.

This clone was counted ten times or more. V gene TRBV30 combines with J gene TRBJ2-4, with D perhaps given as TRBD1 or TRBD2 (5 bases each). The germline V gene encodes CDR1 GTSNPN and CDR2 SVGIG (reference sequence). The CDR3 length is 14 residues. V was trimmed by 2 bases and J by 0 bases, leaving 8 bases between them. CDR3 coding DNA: TGTGCCTGGAGTCTCGGGACAGCCAAAAACATTCAGTACTTC. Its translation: CAWSLGTAKNIQYF.

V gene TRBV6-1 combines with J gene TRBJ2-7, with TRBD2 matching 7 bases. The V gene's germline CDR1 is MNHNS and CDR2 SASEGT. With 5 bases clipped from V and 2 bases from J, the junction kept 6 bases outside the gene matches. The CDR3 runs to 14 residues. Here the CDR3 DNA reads TGTGCCAGCAGTCCAAGGGAGGGGCCCTACGAGCAGTACTTC. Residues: CASSPREGPYEQYF.

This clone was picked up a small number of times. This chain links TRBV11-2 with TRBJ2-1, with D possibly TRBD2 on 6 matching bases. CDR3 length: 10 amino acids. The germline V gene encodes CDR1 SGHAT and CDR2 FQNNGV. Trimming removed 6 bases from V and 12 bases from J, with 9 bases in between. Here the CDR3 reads CASSQGGQFF. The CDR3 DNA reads TGTGCCAGCAGTCAGGGAGGGCAGTTCTTC. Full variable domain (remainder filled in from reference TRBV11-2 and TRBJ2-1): EAGVAQSPRYKIIEKRQSVAFWCNPISGHATLYWYQQILGQGPKLLIQFQNNGVVDDSQLPKDRFSAERLKGVDSTLKIQPAKLEDSAVYLCASSQGGQFFGPGTRLTVL.

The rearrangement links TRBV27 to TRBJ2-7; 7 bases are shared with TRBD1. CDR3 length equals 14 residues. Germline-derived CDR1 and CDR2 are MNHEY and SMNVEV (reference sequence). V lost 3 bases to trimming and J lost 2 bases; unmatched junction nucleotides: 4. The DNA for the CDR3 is TGTGCCAGCAGTTTGGACAGGAGAACCTACGAGCAGTACTTC. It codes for CASSLDRRTYEQYF.

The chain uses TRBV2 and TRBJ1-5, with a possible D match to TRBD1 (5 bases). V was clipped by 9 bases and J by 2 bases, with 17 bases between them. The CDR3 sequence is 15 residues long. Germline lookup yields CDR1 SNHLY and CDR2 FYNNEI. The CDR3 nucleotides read TGTGCCAGTCGTCGCGGGGCCCCTGGCAATCAGCCCCAGCATTTT. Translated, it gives CASRRGAPGNQPQHF. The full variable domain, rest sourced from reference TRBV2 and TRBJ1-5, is EPEVTQTPSHQVTQMGQEVILRCVPISNHLYFYWYRQILGQKVEFLVSFYNNEISEKSEIFDDQFSVERPDGSNFTLKIRSTKLEDSAMYFCASRRGAPGNQPQHFGDGTRLSIL.

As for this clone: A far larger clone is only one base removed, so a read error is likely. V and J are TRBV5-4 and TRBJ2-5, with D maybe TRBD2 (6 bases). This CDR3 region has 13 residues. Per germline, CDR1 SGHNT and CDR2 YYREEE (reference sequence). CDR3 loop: CATQRDFQGTQYF. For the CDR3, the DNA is TGTGCCACCCAAAGGGACTTCCAAGGGACCCAGTACTTC.